These T cell receptor beta chains were read from a single sample in a study of blood T cell repertoires in COVID-19. The protocol was immunoSEQ multiplex PCR, while the TCRdb copy is restricted to in-frame clones and leaves out a portion. Counted here are under 150,000 clones, more than 70% occurring once; the ten biggest clones make up more than 25%. The sample comprised peripheral blood. The receptors stem from a human donor in a cohort sampled during active COVID-19. The CDR3 runs from the conserved cysteine through the conserved F or W. The D gene is left open where the match is weak. Size is stated for part of the rows, as once, few or many counts, or as a class when the clone is expanded.

clone_size: -
d_call: TRBD2
j_call: TRBJ2-4
v_call: TRBV7-9
cdr3_nt: TGTGCCAGCAGGGGGACTAGCGGGGGCTTTGCGAAAAACATTCAGTACTTC
cdr3_aa: CASRGTSGGFAKNIQYF

clone_size: -
d_call: TRBD1
j_call: TRBJ2-2
v_call: TRBV7-6
cdr3_nt: TGTGCCAGCAGCTCTGATCCAGGGGGCGCATCGAACACCGGGGAGCTGTTTTTT
cdr3_aa: CASSSDPGGASNTGELFF

clone_size: -
d_call: TRBD1
j_call: TRBJ2-7
v_call: TRBV27
cdr3_nt: TGTGCCAGCAGTTCGCTGACAGGGGGGTACGAGCAGTACTTC
cdr3_aa: CASSSLTGGYEQYF

clone_size: -
d_call: -
j_call: TRBJ1-4
v_call: TRBV5-5
cdr3_nt: TGTGCCAGCAGCTTGCGGGGTCCCTCGGAAAAACTGTTTTTT
cdr3_aa: CASSLRGPSEKLFF

clone_size: -
d_call: -
j_call: TRBJ1-5
v_call: TRBV7-2
cdr3_nt: TGTGCCAGCAGCGTCGGGGGTGGGCAGCCCCAGCATTTT
cdr3_aa: CASSVGGGQPQHF

clone_size: -
d_call: -
j_call: TRBJ2-7
v_call: TRBV5-6
cdr3_nt: TGTGCCAGCAGCTTGGATCCGACAGTCTCCTACGAGCAGTACTTC
cdr3_aa: CASSLDPTVSYEQYF

clone_size: -
d_call: TRBD2
j_call: TRBJ2-2
v_call: TRBV27
cdr3_nt: TGTGCCAGCAGTTCCGTCGTATGGGGGGGGAACACCGGGGAGCTGTTTTTT
cdr3_aa: CASSSVVWGGNTGELFF

clone_size: once
d_call: -
j_call: TRBJ2-1
v_call: TRBV6-2/TRBV6-3
cdr3_nt: TGTGCCAGCAGTTATAGCTCCTACAATGAGCAGTTCTTC
cdr3_aa: CASSYSSYNEQFF

clone_size: -
d_call: TRBD1
j_call: TRBJ2-5
v_call: TRBV5-4
cdr3_nt: TGTGCCAGCAGCCTACAGGGGGATAAGACCCAGTACTTC
cdr3_aa: CASSLQGDKTQYF

clone_size: -
d_call: TRBD1
j_call: TRBJ1-1
v_call: TRBV5-8
cdr3_nt: TGTGCCAGCAGCTTGGCCGGGACAGGGAACACTGAAGCTTTCTTT
cdr3_aa: CASSLAGTGNTEAFF

clone_size: -
d_call: -
j_call: TRBJ1-5
v_call: TRBV18
cdr3_nt: TGTGCCAGCTCAACTACCTCCGCAGTCGATAGCAATCAGCCCCAGCATTTT
cdr3_aa: CASSTTSAVDSNQPQHF

clone_size: -
d_call: -
j_call: TRBJ2-5
v_call: TRBV30
cdr3_nt: TGTGCCTGGAGTCGGGGGTCAGGGGGGGAGACCCAGTACTTC
cdr3_aa: CAWSRGSGGETQYF

clone_size: -
d_call: TRBD1
j_call: TRBJ1-2
v_call: TRBV19
cdr3_nt: TGTGCCAGTAGTATCCAGGGGGGAGTCTATGGCTACACCTTC
cdr3_aa: CASSIQGGVYGYTF

clone_size: few
d_call: -
j_call: TRBJ2-7
v_call: TRBV29-1
cdr3_nt: TGCAGCGTTGTAAACAGCGGCTACGAGCAGTACTTC
cdr3_aa: CSVVNSGYEQYF

clone_size: -
d_call: TRBD2
j_call: TRBJ2-3
v_call: TRBV7-3
cdr3_nt: TGTGCCAGCAGCTTGCTAGCGGGGGGGCCAGATACGCAGTATTTT
cdr3_aa: CASSLLAGGPDTQYF

clone_size: -
d_call: -
j_call: TRBJ2-5
v_call: TRBV7-3
cdr3_nt: TGTGCCAGCAGCTTAGTCGACTACCGAGAGACCCAGTACTTC
cdr3_aa: CASSLVDYRETQYF

clone_size: -
d_call: TRBD1
j_call: TRBJ2-7
v_call: TRBV5-1
cdr3_nt: TGCGCCAGCAGCTTGGGGGACAGGCACTACGAGCAGTACTTC
cdr3_aa: CASSLGDRHYEQYF

clone_size: once
d_call: TRBD1
j_call: TRBJ1-5
v_call: TRBV7-9
cdr3_nt: TGTGCCAGCAGCTTTTCCGGACAGGGTAGCAATCAGCCCCAGCATTTT
cdr3_aa: CASSFSGQGSNQPQHF

clone_size: -
d_call: -
j_call: TRBJ2-2
v_call: TRBV7-2
cdr3_nt: TGTGCCAGCAGCTTAGTGGGGGCCAGGGTGGTGTTTTTT
cdr3_aa: CASSLVGARVVFF

clone_size: -
d_call: -
j_call: TRBJ1-4
v_call: TRBV6-1
cdr3_nt: TGTGCCAGCAGTGAACCAGAAGGAGGAGAAAAACTGTTTTTT
cdr3_aa: CASSEPEGGEKLFF

clone_size: -
d_call: -
j_call: TRBJ2-3
v_call: TRBV19
cdr3_nt: TGTGCCAGTAGTATAGATCAAGAACTAGCAGATACGCAGTATTTT
cdr3_aa: CASSIDQELADTQYF

clone_size: -
d_call: -
j_call: TRBJ1-2
v_call: TRBV19
cdr3_nt: TGTGCCAGTAGTCCCGGAGACGGGAGAAACTATGGCTACACCTTC
cdr3_aa: CASSPGDGRNYGYTF

clone_size: -
d_call: TRBD1
j_call: TRBJ2-1
v_call: TRBV3-1/TRBV3-2
cdr3_nt: TGTGCCAGCAGCCCGACAGGGTACAATGAGCAGTTCTTC
cdr3_aa: CASSPTGYNEQFF

clone_size: once
d_call: -
j_call: TRBJ2-3
v_call: TRBV10-3
cdr3_nt: TGTGCCATCAGTGTCGGGGGTAGCACAGATACGCAGTATTTT
cdr3_aa: CAISVGGSTDTQYF

clone_size: -
d_call: TRBD1
j_call: TRBJ1-6
v_call: TRBV6-5
cdr3_nt: TGTGCCAGCAGTTACTCGGGGACAGGGAGATCACCCCTCCACTTT
cdr3_aa: CASSYSGTGRSPLHF

clone_size: -
d_call: -
j_call: TRBJ1-5
v_call: TRBV19
cdr3_nt: TGTGCCAGTAGCCCCGGGACTAGGGGGAATCAGCCCCAGCATTTT
cdr3_aa: CASSPGTRGNQPQHF

clone_size: -
d_call: -
j_call: TRBJ1-3
v_call: TRBV6-1
cdr3_nt: TGTGCCAGCAGTGAAGAACCAGGGCTCAGCTCTGGAAACACCATATATTTT
cdr3_aa: CASSEEPGLSSGNTIYF

clone_size: once
d_call: -
j_call: TRBJ2-7
v_call: TRBV27
cdr3_nt: TGTGCCAGCAGTTTGGGGACAACCTACGAGCAGTACTTC
cdr3_aa: CASSLGTTYEQYF